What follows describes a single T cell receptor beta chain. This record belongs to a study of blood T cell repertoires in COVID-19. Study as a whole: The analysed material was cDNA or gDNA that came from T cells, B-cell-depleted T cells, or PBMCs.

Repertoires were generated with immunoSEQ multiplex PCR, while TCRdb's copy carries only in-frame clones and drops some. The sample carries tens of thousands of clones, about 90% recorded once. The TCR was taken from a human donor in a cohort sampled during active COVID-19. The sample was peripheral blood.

CDR3 sequence reads: CATRQGRIRQFF. CDR3 DNA: TGTGCCACCAGACAGGGTCGAATTCGGCAGTTCTTC. The chain joins TRBV10-3 to TRBJ2-1; 7 nucleotides match TRBD1. This CDR3 is 12 amino acids long. Germline V gene lookup returns CDR1 ENHRY and CDR2 SYGVKD. With 10 bases clipped from V and 12 bases from J, the junction kept 12 bases outside the gene matches.